This T cell receptor beta chain appears in the sequencing data of a study of blood T cells in healthy people across ages. The length of the CDR3 is 18 residues. Germline CDR1 SGHTA, CDR2 FQGTGA. The V gene lost 0 bases and the J gene lost 0 bases, with 15 bases spanning the gap. PCR was performed a second time for roughly 7 to 11 cycles using a sample-barcoded 5' primer and a J-beta primer mix. Every cDNA molecule carried a tag from a template-switch adaptor bearing 12 random nucleotides. TCRdb re-analysed the 5' RACE reads in MiXCR, keeping a single row per CDR3 protein. Among approximately 290,000 distinct CDR3 sequences listed, roughly 26% were seen once.

This TCR came from a woman in her 70s in good health. The sample consisted of blood. This rearrangement joins TRBV7-3 to TRBJ2-1; a weak D match, TRBD1 (6 bases). In DNA form, the CDR3 reads TGTGCCAGCAGCTTAACGTCTACAGGGCTGGGCTCCTACAATGAGCAGTTCTTC. Translated, it gives CASSLTSTGLGSYNEQFF. The variable domain in full, completed from reference TRBV7-3 and TRBJ2-1, reads GAGVSQTPSNKVTEKGKYVELRCDPISGHTALYWYRQSLGQGPEFLIYFQGTGAADDSGLPNDRFFAVRPEGSVSTLKIQRTERGDSAVYLCASSLTSTGLGSYNEQFFGPGTRLTVL.